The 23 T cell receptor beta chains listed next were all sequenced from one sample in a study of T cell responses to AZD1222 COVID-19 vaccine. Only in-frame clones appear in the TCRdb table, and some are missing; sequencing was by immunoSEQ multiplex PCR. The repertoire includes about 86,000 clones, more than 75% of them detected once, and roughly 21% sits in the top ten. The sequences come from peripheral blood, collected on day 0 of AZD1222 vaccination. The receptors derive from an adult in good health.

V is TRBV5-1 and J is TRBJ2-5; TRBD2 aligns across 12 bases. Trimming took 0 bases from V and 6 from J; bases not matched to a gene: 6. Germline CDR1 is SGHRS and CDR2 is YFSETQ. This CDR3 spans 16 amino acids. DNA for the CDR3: TGCGCCAGCAGCTTGGTGACTAGCGGGAGTATGCAGACCCAGTACTTC. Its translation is CASSLVTSGSMQTQYF. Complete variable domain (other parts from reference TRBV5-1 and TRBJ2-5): KAGVTQTPRYLIKTRGQQVTLSCSPISGHRSVSWYQQTPGQGLQFLFEYFSETQRNKGNFPGRFSGRQFSNSRSEMNVSTLELGDSALYLCASSLVTSGSMQTQYFGPGTRLLVL.

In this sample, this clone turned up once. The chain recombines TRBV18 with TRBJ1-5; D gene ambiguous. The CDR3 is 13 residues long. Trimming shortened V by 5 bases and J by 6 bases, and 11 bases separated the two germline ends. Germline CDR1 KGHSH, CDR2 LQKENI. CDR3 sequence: CASSTGFGQPQHF. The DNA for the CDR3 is TGTGCCAGCTCAACGGGGTTTGGTCAGCCCCAGCATTTT.

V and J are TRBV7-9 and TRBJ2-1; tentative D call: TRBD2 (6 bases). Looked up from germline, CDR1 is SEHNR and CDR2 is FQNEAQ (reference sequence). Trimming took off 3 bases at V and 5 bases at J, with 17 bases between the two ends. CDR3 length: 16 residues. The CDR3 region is CASSFSAGLGHNEQFF. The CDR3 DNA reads TGTGCCAGCAGCTTCAGCGCGGGGCTAGGACACAATGAGCAGTTCTTC.

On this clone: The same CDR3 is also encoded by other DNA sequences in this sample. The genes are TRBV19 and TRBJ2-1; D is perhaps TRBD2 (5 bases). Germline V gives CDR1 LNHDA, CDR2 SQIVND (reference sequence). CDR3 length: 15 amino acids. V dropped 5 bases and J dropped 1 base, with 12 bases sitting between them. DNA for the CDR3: TGTGCCAGTAGTCTCGGGGTACCTTCCTACAATGAGCAGTTCTTC. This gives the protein CASSLGVPSYNEQFF.

The CDR3 sequence is CASSCPNRGVLNTEAFF. In DNA, the CDR3 is TGTGCCAGCAGTTGCCCCAACAGGGGGGTGTTAAACACTGAAGCTTTCTTT. The chain recombines TRBV27 with TRBJ1-1; 8 bases line up with TRBD1. V was pared by 4 bases and J by 2 bases, with 12 bases of the junction left unmatched. This CDR3 has 17 amino acids. The germline V gene has CDR1 MNHEY and CDR2 SMNVEV (reference sequence).

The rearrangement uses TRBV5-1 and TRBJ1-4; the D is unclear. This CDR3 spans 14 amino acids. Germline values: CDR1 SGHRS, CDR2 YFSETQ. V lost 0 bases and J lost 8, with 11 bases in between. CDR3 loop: CASSLGEKEEKLFF. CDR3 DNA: TGCGCCAGCAGCTTGGGGGAAAAAGAAGAAAAACTGTTTTTT.

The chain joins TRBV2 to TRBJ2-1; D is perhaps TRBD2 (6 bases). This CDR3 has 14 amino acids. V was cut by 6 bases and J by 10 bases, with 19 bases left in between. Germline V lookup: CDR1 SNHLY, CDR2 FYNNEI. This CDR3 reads CASRAGTQPTEQFF. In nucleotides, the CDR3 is TGTGCCAGCAGAGCCGGGACTCAACCCACCGAGCAGTTCTTC.

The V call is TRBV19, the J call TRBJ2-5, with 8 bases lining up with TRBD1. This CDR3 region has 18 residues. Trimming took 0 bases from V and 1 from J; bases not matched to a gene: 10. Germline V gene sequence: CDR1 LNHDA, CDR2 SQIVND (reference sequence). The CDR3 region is CASSIDPGGSFVQETQYF. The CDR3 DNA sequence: TGTGCCAGTAGTATAGATCCAGGGGGCAGCTTCGTCCAAGAGACCCAGTACTTC.

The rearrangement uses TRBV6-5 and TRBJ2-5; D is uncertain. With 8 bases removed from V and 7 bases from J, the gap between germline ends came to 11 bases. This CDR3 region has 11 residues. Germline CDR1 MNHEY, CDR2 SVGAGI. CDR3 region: CASGEVGTQYF. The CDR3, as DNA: TGTGCCAGCGGAGAGGTGGGGACCCAGTACTTC.

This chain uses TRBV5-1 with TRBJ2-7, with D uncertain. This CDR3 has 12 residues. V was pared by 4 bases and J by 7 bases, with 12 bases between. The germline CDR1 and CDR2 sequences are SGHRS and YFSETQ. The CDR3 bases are TGCGCCAGCAGCACAGACGGTCAGGAGCAGTACTTC. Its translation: CASSTDGQEQYF.

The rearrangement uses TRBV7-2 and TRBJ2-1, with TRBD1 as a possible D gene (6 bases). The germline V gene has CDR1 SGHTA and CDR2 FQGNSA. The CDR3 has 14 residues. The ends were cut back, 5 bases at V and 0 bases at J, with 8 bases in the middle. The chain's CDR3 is CASSPQGSYNEQFF. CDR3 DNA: TGTGCCAGCAGCCCACAGGGCTCCTACAATGAGCAGTTCTTC.

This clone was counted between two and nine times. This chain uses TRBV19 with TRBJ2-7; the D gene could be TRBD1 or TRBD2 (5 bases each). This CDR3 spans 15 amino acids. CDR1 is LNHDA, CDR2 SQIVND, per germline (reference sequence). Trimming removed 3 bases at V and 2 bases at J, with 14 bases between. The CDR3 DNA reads TGTGCCAGTAGTATGCGGGCAGGGTTTACCTACGAGCAGTACTTC. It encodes CASSMRAGFTYEQYF.

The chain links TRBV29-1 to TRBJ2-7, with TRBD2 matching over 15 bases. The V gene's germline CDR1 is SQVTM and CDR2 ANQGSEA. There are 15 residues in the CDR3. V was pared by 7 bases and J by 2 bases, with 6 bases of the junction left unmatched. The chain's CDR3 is CSALGLAGGPYEQYF. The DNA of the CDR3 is TGCAGCGCCCTGGGACTAGCGGGAGGACCCTACGAGCAGTACTTC.

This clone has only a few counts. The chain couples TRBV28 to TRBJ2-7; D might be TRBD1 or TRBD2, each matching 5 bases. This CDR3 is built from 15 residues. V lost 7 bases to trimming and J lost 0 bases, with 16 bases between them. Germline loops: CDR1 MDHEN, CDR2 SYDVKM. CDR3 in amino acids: CASNPAAGSSYEQYF. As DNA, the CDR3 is TGTGCCAGCAACCCCGCCGCAGGGAGCTCCTACGAGCAGTACTTC.

The DNA for the CDR3 is TGCGCCAGCAGCCAGGTTGGACAGGGAGCCGGGGAGCTGTTTTTT. Translation gives CASSQVGQGAGELFF. This sequence joins TRBV4-1 and TRBJ2-2, with 8 bases aligning to TRBD1. The CDR3 is 15 residues long. Germline V gene lookup returns CDR1 MGHRA and CDR2 YSYEKL. V dropped 3 bases and J dropped 6; count of bases not matched to a gene: 6.

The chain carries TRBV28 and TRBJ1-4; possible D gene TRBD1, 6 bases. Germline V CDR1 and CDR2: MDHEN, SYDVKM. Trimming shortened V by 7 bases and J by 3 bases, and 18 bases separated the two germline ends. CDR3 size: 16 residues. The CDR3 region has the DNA TGTGCCAGCATCTCCGACAGGCCCGGGGCTAATGAAAAACTGTTTTTT. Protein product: CASISDRPGANEKLFF. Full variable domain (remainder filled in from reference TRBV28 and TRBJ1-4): DVKVTQSSRYLVKRTGEKVFLECVQDMDHENMFWYRQDPGLGLRLIYFSYDVKMKEKGDIPEGYSVSREKKERFSLILESASTNQTSMYLCASISDRPGANEKLFFGSGTQLSVL.

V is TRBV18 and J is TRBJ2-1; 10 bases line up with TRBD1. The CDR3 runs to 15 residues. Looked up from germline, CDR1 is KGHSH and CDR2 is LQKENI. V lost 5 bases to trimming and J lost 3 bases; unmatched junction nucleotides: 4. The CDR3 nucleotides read TGTGCCAGCTCAATGGGGACAGGGGACTACAATGAGCAGTTCTTC. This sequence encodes CASSMGTGDYNEQFF.

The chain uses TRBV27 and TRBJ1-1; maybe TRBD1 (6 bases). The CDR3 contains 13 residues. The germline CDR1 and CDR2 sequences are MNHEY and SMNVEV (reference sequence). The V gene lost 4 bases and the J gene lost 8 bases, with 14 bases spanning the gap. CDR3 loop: CASSSLRGTEAFF. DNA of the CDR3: TGTGCCAGCAGTTCTTTAAGGGGGACCGAAGCTTTCTTT.

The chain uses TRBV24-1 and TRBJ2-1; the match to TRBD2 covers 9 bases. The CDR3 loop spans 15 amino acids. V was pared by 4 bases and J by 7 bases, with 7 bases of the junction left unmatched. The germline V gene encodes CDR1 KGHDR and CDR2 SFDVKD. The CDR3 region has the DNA TGTGCCACCAGTGACCCGGGACTAGCAGGTAATGAGCAGTTCTTC. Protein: CATSDPGLAGNEQFF.

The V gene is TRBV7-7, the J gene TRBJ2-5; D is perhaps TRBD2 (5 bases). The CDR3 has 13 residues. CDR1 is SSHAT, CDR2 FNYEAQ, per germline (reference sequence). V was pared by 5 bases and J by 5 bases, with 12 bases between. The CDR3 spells CASSQDYLETQYF. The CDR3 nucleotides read TGTGCCAGCAGCCAAGACTATCTTGAGACCCAGTACTTC.

The CDR3 coding sequence is TGTGCCAGCAGCCCGAGGACTAGCGGGAGTACATATACGCAGTATTTT. Translating gives CASSPRTSGSTYTQYF. The chain has TRBV7-2 and TRBJ2-3; TRBD2 agrees at 13 bases. V shed 5 bases, J shed 7 bases, and the junction held 9 bases outside the gene matches. CDR3 length: 16 residues. CDR1 and CDR2 (germline): SGHTA, FQGNSA.

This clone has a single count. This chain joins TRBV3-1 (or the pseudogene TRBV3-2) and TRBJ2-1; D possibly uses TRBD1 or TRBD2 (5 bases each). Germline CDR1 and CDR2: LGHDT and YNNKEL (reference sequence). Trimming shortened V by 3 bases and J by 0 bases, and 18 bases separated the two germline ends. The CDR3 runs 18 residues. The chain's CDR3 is CASSHLWGVASSYNEQFF. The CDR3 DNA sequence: TGTGCCAGCAGCCATTTGTGGGGCGTAGCGAGCTCCTACAATGAGCAGTTCTTC.

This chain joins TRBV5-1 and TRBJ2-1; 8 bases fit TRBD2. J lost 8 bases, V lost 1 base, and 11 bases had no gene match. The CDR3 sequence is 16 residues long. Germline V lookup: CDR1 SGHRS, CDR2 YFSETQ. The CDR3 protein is CASSLFPGGELDEQFF. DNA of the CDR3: TGCGCCAGCAGCTTGTTCCCGGGAGGGGAGTTGGATGAGCAGTTCTTC.